This T cell receptor (beta chain) was recovered during a study of blood T cell repertoires in COVID-19. CDR3 length equals 14 residues. Germline V gene lookup returns CDR1 KGHSH and CDR2 LQKENI. Trimming cost V 3 bases and J 0 bases, with 6 bases left between them. The table came from immunoSEQ multiplex PCR; TCRdb's copy has only in-frame clones and leaves some out. Of hundreds of thousands of clones in the sample, more than 85% were seen once. Study members were between about 18 and 100 years old and lived in approximately 25 US regions. Donors were grouped by their self-reported clinical history. This clone was counted a few times.

Sequencing input: PBMCs or T cells enriched from blood (not recorded which). V and J are TRBV18 and TRBJ1-5; D is unresolved. The clonotype originates from a woman in her thirties who had recovered from COVID-19. The CDR3 nucleotides read TGTGCCAGCTCACCCGCCTATAGCAATCAGCCCCAGCATTTT. Its protein product is CASSPAYSNQPQHF.